This T cell receptor beta chain was profiled in a study of Ad26.COV2.S vaccination and SARS-CoV-2 variants. Across the whole study: The Ad26.COV2.S arm of the COV1001 trial was where the donor was placed. Study results and caveats: Spike-specific TCR breadth was greater in vaccine than placebo recipients.

Treatment denoted: approximately 18 received Ad26.COV2.S at low or high dose, single or two shots; about 5 received placebo; per-sample allocation not given. The samples were gathered on day 63 after the first injection of vaccine or placebo. It was Wuhan-strain SARS-CoV-2 spike that the Ad26 vaccine vector expressed. This clone was detected once. Its cognate antigen is unknown. Profiled with immunoSEQ multiplex PCR; TCRdb holds only in-frame clones, not every one. The data hold about 350,000 clones, with approximately 86% observed a single time. In germline, CDR1 is LGHNA, CDR2 YSLEER. V dropped 0 bases and J dropped 0 bases, with 20 bases sitting between them. The CDR3 is 19 amino acids.

The clonotype comes from a person aged 18-60 years who received the Ad26.COV2.S COVID-19 vaccine or a placebo. This chain joins TRBV4-3 and TRBJ1-2; D possibly corresponds to TRBD1 (5 bases). Material: peripheral blood, obtained in a trial of Ad26.COV2.S vaccine versus placebo. The DNA of the CDR3 is TGCGCCAGCAGCCAAGATTATGGTCAGGGTATCTACTCTAACTATGGCTACACCTTC. This sequence encodes CASSQDYGQGIYSNYGYTF.